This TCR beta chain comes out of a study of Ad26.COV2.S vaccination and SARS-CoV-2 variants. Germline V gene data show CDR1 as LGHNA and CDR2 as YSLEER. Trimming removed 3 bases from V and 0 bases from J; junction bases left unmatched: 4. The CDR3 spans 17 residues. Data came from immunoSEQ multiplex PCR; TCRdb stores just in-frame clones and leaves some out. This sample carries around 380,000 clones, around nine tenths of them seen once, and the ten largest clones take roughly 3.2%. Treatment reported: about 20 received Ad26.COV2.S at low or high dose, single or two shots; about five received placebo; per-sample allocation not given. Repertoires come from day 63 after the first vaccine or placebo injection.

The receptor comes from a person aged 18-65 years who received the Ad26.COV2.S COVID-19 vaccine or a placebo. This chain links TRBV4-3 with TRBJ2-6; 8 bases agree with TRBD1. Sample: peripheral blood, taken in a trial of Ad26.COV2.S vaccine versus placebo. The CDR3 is CASSHKQGVSGANVLTF. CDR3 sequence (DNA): TGCGCCAGCAGCCATAAACAGGGGGTCTCTGGGGCCAACGTCCTGACTTTC.